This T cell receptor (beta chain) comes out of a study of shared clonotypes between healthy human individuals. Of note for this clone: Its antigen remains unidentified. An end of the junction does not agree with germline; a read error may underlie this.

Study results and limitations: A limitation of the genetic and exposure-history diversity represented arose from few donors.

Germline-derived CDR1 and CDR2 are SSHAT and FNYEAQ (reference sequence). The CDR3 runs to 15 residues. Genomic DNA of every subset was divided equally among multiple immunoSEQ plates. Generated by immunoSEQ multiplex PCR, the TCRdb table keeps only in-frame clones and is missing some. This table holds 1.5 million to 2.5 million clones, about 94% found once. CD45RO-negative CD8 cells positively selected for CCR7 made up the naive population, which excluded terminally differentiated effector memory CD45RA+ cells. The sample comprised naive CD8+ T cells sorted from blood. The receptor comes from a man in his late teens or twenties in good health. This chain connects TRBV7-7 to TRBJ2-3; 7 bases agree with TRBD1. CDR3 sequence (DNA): TGTGCTAGCAGCCGCCTGACAGGGACGTCGGATACGCAGTATTTT. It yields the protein CASSRLTGTSDTQYF.